The subject of this entry is one T cell receptor (beta chain). MiXCR, applied by TCRdb to the 5' RACE reads, yields one record per CDR3 protein. The sample yields 95,000 to 100,000 distinct CDR3 sequences, roughly a sixth seen once. This specimen belongs to a study of T cells of healthy individuals. The ends were cut back, 3 bases at V and 5 bases at J, with 12 bases in the middle. Looked up from germline, CDR1 is SGDLS and CDR2 is YYNGEE. The CDR3 contains 15 residues. This receptor was obtained from a human donor in good health. The V and J genes are TRBV9 and TRBJ1-6, with D possibly matching TRBD1 (6 bases). CDR3 nucleotide sequence: TGTGCCAGCAGCGCCCGGGACACCAATAATTCACCCCTCCACTTT. Its protein is CASSARDTNNSPLHF. Full variable domain (remainder filled in from reference TRBV9 and TRBJ1-6): DSGVTQTPKHLITATGQRVTLRCSPRSGDLSVYWYQQSLDQGLQFLIQYYNGEERAKGNILERFSAQQFPDLHSELNLSSLELGDSALYFCASSARDTNNSPLHFGNGTRLTVT.